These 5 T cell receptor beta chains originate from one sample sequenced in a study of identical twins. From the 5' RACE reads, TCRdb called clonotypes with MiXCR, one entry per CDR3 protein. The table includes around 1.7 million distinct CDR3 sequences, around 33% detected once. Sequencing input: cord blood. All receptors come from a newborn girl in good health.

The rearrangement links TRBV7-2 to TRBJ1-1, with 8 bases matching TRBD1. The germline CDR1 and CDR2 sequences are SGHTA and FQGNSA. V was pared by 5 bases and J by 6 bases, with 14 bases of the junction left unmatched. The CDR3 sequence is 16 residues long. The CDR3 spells CASSPWTLQGGAEAFF. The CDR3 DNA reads TGTGCCAGCAGCCCTTGGACCCTACAGGGGGGCGCTGAAGCTTTCTTT.

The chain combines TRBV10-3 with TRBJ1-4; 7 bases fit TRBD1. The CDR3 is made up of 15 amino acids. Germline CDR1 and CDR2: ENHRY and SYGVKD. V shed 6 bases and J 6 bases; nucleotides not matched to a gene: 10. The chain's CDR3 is CAIRPDREGYEKLFF. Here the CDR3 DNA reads TGTGCCATCAGACCCGACAGGGAGGGATATGAAAAACTGTTTTTT.

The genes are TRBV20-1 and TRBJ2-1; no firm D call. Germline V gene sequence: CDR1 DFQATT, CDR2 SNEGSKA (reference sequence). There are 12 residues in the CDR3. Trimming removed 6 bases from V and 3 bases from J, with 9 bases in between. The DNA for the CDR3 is TGCAGTGCAAGCAGCCACTACAATGAGCAGTTCTTC. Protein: CSASSHYNEQFF.

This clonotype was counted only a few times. The CDR3 bases are TGTGCCAGCAGCCTACCCGGAACAGAGACCCAGTACTTC. The encoded protein is CASSLPGTETQYF. The chain joins TRBV28 to TRBJ2-5; D is uncertain. V dropped 6 bases and J dropped 4 bases, with 12 bases sitting between them. Per germline, CDR1 MDHEN and CDR2 SYDVKM. The length of the CDR3 is 13 residues.

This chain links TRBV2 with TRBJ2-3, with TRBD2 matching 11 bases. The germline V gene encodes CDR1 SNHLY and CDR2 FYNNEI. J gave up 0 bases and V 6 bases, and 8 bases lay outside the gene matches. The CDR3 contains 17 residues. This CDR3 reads CASRPFRTSGSTDTQYF. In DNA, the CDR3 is TGTGCCAGCAGACCCTTTCGGACTAGCGGGAGCACAGATACGCAGTATTTT.